The 19 T cell receptor beta chains given below trace back to one sample, sequenced in a study of blood T cell repertoires in COVID-19. TCRdb keeps only in-frame clones here, not all; method: immunoSEQ multiplex PCR. The data show about 240,000 clones, approximately 85% seen once. The source material was peripheral blood. The receptors were gathered from an elderly man with acute or convalescent COVID-19.

The chain links TRBV6-5 to TRBJ1-1, with D unresolved. Germline CDR1 is MNHEY and CDR2 is SVGAGI. V lost 5 bases and J 7 bases, leaving 8 bases between the germline ends. The CDR3 runs 11 residues. Here the CDR3 DNA reads TGTGCCAGCAGTCTAAATCGTGAAGCTTTCTTT. Its translation: CASSLNREAFF.

This rearrangement joins TRBV20-1 to TRBJ2-3; 7 nucleotides align to TRBD2. Germline V lookup: CDR1 DFQATT, CDR2 SNEGSKA (reference sequence). Trimming at V came to 3 bases and at J to 2 bases, leaving 8 bases not matched to a gene. The CDR3 has 15 amino acids. CDR3 loop: CSASGLAEPTDTQYF. Written as DNA, the CDR3 is TGCAGTGCTAGTGGGCTAGCGGAGCCCACAGATACGCAGTATTTT.

The J gene is TRBJ1-4, the V gene TRBV28, with D uncertain. The CDR3 consists of 12 residues. Trimming took 3 bases from V and 8 from J, leaving 7 bases between them. CDR1 is MDHEN and CDR2 is SYDVKM in the germline V gene. CDR3 sequence: CASSFFQEKLFF. The CDR3 region has the DNA TGTGCCAGCAGTTTTTTTCAGGAAAAACTGTTTTTT.

The J gene is TRBJ2-7, the V gene TRBV6-5, with 8 nucleotides matching TRBD1. V shed 11 bases and J 1 base; nucleotides not matched to a gene: 7. From germline, CDR1 is MNHEY and CDR2 SVGAGI. The CDR3 runs to 13 residues. The CDR3 DNA follows: TGTGCCTCGGGACAGGCCCCTTCCTACGAGCAGTACTTC. It specifies CASGQAPSYEQYF.

This clone was observed once. The chain couples TRBV4-2 to TRBJ1-2; D possibly corresponds to TRBD1 (5 bases). CDR3 length: 17 residues. The ends were cut back, 0 bases at V and 3 bases at J, with 17 bases in the middle. CDR1 is LGHNA, CDR2 YNFKEQ, per germline. Written as DNA, the CDR3 is TGTGCCAGCAGCCAAGAGCCATCCGGGGGAGGGCACTATGGCTACACCTTC. Protein product: CASSQEPSGGGHYGYTF.

The sample holds one count of this clone. The chain carries TRBV5-6 and TRBJ2-2; a possible D gene is TRBD1 (5 bases). From germline, CDR1 is SGHDT and CDR2 YYEEEE. Trimming stripped 2 bases from V and 5 bases from J, with 16 bases between. The CDR3 length is 16 residues. The CDR3 reads CASSFRAPSLTGELFF. The CDR3 region has the DNA TGTGCCAGCAGCTTCAGGGCCCCCTCCTTGACCGGGGAGCTGTTTTTT.

This sequence joins TRBV7-9 and TRBJ2-3, with D tentatively TRBD2 (6 bases). Germline CDR1 SEHNR, CDR2 FQNEAQ (reference sequence). This CDR3 comprises 11 residues. Trimming stripped 7 bases from V and 6 bases from J, with 8 bases between. The CDR3 DNA reads TGTGCCAGCAACGCGGGGGATACGCAGTATTTT. Its translation: CASNAGDTQYF.

The rearrangement uses TRBV5-1 and TRBJ2-3, with D perhaps matching TRBD2 (6 bases). V dropped 1 base and J dropped 5 bases, with 14 bases sitting between them. The CDR3 spans 15 residues. CDR1 is SGHRS, CDR2 YFSETQ, per germline. As DNA, the CDR3 is TGCGCCAGCAGCTTGTCGGAGCGGGCGGAAGATACGCAGTATTTT. Translation: CASSLSERAEDTQYF.

The chain has TRBV19 and TRBJ1-6; no clear D gene. V gave up 8 bases and J gave up 1 base, with 9 bases separating them. CDR1 is LNHDA and CDR2 is SQIVND in the germline V gene (reference sequence). This CDR3 is built from 14 residues. For the CDR3, the DNA is TGTGCCAGTCAGGATAAATCCTATAATTCACCCCTCCACTTT. Its translation is CASQDKSYNSPLHF.

The chain carries TRBV5-8 and TRBJ1-2; 7 bases line up with TRBD1. In germline, CDR1 is SGHTS, CDR2 YDEGEE. The CDR3 sequence is 13 residues long. Germline trimming cut 4 bases from V and 9 bases from J; bases unmatched to any gene: 9. The CDR3 sequence is CASSPTGYSSYTF. The DNA for the CDR3 is TGTGCCAGCAGCCCGACAGGGTACAGCAGCTACACCTTC.

The V call is TRBV6-6, the J call TRBJ2-3; the D gene is possibly TRBD1 (5 bases). The CDR3 is 13 amino acids. The ends were cut back, 5 bases at V and 8 bases at J, with 14 bases in the middle. Germline V gene data show CDR1 as MNHNY and CDR2 as SVGAGI (reference sequence). CDR3 nucleotides: TGTGCCAGCAGTCCAATCCTCCAGGGTACGCAGTATTTT. As protein: CASSPILQGTQYF.

The chain carries TRBV6-6 and TRBJ1-1, with D perhaps matching TRBD1 (5 bases). Trimming shortened V by 8 bases and J by 2 bases, and 12 bases separated the two germline ends. CDR3 size: 13 residues. Germline CDR1 MNHNY, CDR2 SVGAGI (reference sequence). CDR3 sequence: CASGNQGNTEAFF. DNA for the CDR3: TGTGCCAGCGGCAATCAGGGTAACACTGAAGCTTTCTTT.

This clone showed up just once. This sequence joins TRBV5-1 and TRBJ2-7, with D possibly TRBD2 on 5 matching bases. The V and J ends lost 4 bases and 7 bases respectively, with 15 bases between them. This CDR3 has 13 amino acids. Germline loops: CDR1 SGHRS, CDR2 YFSETQ. CDR3 protein: CASSPLLPGEQYF. The CDR3 coding sequence is TGCGCCAGCAGCCCCCTCCTGCCGGGGGAGCAGTACTTC. Using reference TRBV5-1 and TRBJ2-7 for the parts outside the CDR3, the full variable domain is KAGVTQTPRYLIKTRGQQVTLSCSPISGHRSVSWYQQTPGQGLQFLFEYFSETQRNKGNFPGRFSGRQFSNSRSEMNVSTLELGDSALYLCASSPLLPGEQYFGPGTRLTVT.

The V and J genes are TRBV2 and TRBJ1-5, with 8 bases that match TRBD1. The V and J ends lost 6 bases and 3 bases, in that order; junction bases with no gene match: 10. Germline lookup yields CDR1 SNHLY and CDR2 FYNNEI. The CDR3 extends over 16 amino acids. The CDR3 loop is CASRGGQGWANQPQHF. Written as DNA, the CDR3 is TGTGCCAGCAGGGGAGGACAGGGTTGGGCCAATCAGCCCCAGCATTTT.

The chain links TRBV5-1 to TRBJ1-2, with D unresolved. V was pared by 5 bases and J by 3 bases, with 14 bases between. The germline V gene has CDR1 SGHRS and CDR2 YFSETQ. The CDR3 is 14 amino acids. CDR3 sequence (DNA): TGCGCCAGCAGAGCGGAGGACCTTGACTATGGCTACACCTTC. Translating it yields CASRAEDLDYGYTF.

This clone was seen more than once but under ten times. The chain has TRBV29-1 and TRBJ1-2; 7 bases are shared with TRBD1. Trimming took 3 bases from V and 7 from J; bases not matched to a gene: 8. The germline CDR1 and CDR2 sequences are SQVTM and ANQGSEA. The CDR3 has 13 residues. The DNA for the CDR3 is TGCAGCGTTGATCCTGACAGGACAGGTGGCTACACCTTC. The encoded protein is CSVDPDRTGGYTF.

The V gene is TRBV7-9, the J gene TRBJ2-1, with D perhaps TRBD1 (5 bases). Per the germline V gene, CDR1 is SEHNR and CDR2 is FQNEAQ (reference sequence). The CDR3 runs to 16 residues. V shed 1 base and J shed 0 bases, with 10 bases lying between them. As DNA, the CDR3 is TGTGCCAGCAGCTTAGGTCAGGGAAGCTCCTACAATGAGCAGTTCTTC. It encodes CASSLGQGSSYNEQFF.

This chain joins TRBV7-2 and TRBJ1-3; D unclear. Deletions cut 5 bases from V and 4 bases from J, with 24 bases between. The CDR3 is 18 amino acids. The germline V gene encodes CDR1 SGHTA and CDR2 FQGNSA. The CDR3 is CASSLRSSPWAPGNTIYF. In nucleotides, the CDR3 is TGTGCCAGCAGCCTTAGGTCTAGCCCTTGGGCCCCCGGAAACACCATATATTTT. Complete variable domain (other parts from reference TRBV7-2 and TRBJ1-3): GAGVSQSPSNKVTEKGKDVELRCDPISGHTALYWYRQSLGQGLEFLIYFQGNSAPDKSGLPSDRFSAERTGGSVSTLTIQRTQQEDSAVYLCASSLRSSPWAPGNTIYFGEGSWLTVV.

The chain links TRBV6-5 to TRBJ2-5; 8 bases fit TRBD2. Per the germline V gene, CDR1 is MNHEY and CDR2 is SVGAGI. This CDR3 is built from 12 residues. J gave up 9 bases and V 4 bases, and 4 bases lay outside the gene matches. The CDR3 DNA reads TGTGCCAGCAGTTTCGCGCGGGAGGCCCAGTACTTC. Its protein is CASSFAREAQYF.